This record looks at one T cell receptor beta chain sequence and its context. Its specificity is not known. Researchers amplified the TCR beta CDR3 regions from RNA transcripts. With the HTBI primer set, the TCR CDR3 went through a first round of RT-PCR. Each CDR3 protein gets one entry after TCRdb re-called the multiplex PCR reads with MiXCR. The repertoire has more than 350,000 distinct CDR3 sequences, approximately 18% of them found once; the top ten carry approximately 33%. This sample was taken from a study of T cells in Graves' hyperthyroidism and ophthalmopathy. Study observations and caveats: Most thyroid clonotypes with frequency above 0.001 were detected in blood.

Investigators excluded patients with uncontrolled infection, other autoimmune disease, pregnancy or lactation. PBMCs came from more than 8.5 ml fresh peripheral blood. The germline V gene encodes CDR1 MNHEY and CDR2 SMNVEV (reference sequence). V gave up 7 bases and J gave up 0 bases, with 8 bases separating them. The CDR3 is made up of 13 amino acids. The sequenced sample was blood. The TCR originated in a woman younger than 45 with Graves' hyperthyroidism that later progressed to Graves' ophthalmopathy. The chain recombines TRBV27 with TRBJ2-3, with D unclear. The CDR3 region has the DNA TGTGCCAGCAAGGGCTATAGCACAGATACGCAGTATTTT. It translates to CASKGYSTDTQYF.